This T cell receptor (beta chain) originates from a study of blood T cell repertoires in COVID-19. Study-level information: COVID-19 samples collected from the United States, Italy and Spain covered acute and convalescent phases. In each case, the material was cDNA or gDNA derived from T cells, B-cell-depleted T cells, or PBMCs.

Germline V gives CDR1 LNHDA, CDR2 SQIVND (reference sequence). V lost 1 base and J lost 5, with 20 bases in between. The CDR3 length is 17 residues. The data were produced by immunoSEQ multiplex PCR, yet TCRdb's version contains in-frame clones alone and is incomplete. The sample includes under 200,000 clones, 86% of them seen just once. What was sequenced was peripheral blood. This TCR derives from a woman between 65 and 79 years old with acute or convalescent COVID-19. The chain joins TRBV19 to TRBJ1-1, with D uncertain. CDR3 in DNA: TGTGCCAGTAGTATAGCTCAACGGGGAGCGCGTCGTACTGAAGCTTTCTTT. Amino acids: CASSIAQRGARRTEAFF.